These 24 T cell receptor beta chains were sequenced from one sample in a study of shared clonotypes between healthy human individuals. TCRdb's table, derived via immunoSEQ multiplex PCR, lists solely in-frame clones and lacks some. The repertoire holds some 2 million clones, with about 95% as singletons. Naive CD8 populations comprised CD45RO-negative cells positively selected for CCR7, excluding terminally differentiated effector memory CD45RA+ cells. What was sequenced was naive CD8+ T cells sorted from blood. Receptors were obtained from a man in his late teens or twenties in good health.

The rearrangement uses TRBV9 and TRBJ2-5; maybe TRBD2 (5 bases). Germline lookup yields CDR1 SGDLS and CDR2 YYNGEE. Trimming left V 4 bases short and J 2 bases short, with 9 bases between. The CDR3 is 13 amino acids. The CDR3 protein is CASSSGLQETQYF. For the CDR3, the DNA is TGTGCCAGCAGCTCAGGACTGCAAGAGACCCAGTACTTC.

J is TRBJ2-7 and V is TRBV11-2; the D is unclear. The CDR3 consists of 12 residues. Trimming pared 5 bases from V and 4 bases from J, leaving 9 bases between. Germline V gene sequence: CDR1 SGHAT, CDR2 FQNNGV. The CDR3 sequence is CASSQPSYEQYF. CDR3 coding DNA: TGTGCCAGCAGCCAACCAAGTTACGAGCAGTACTTC. Looking up the rest from reference TRBV11-2 and TRBJ2-7 gives the full variable domain: EAGVAQSPRYKIIEKRQSVAFWCNPISGHATLYWYQQILGQGPKLLIQFQNNGVVDDSQLPKDRFSAERLKGVDSTLKIQPAKLEDSAVYLCASSQPSYEQYFGPGTRLTVT.

The chain uses TRBV9 and TRBJ2-5, with D hard to call. The germline gives CDR1 SGDLS, CDR2 YYNGEE. The V gene lost 3 bases and the J gene lost 4 bases, with 13 bases spanning the gap. The CDR3 contains 14 residues. Written as DNA, the CDR3 is TGTGCCAGCAGCGCCCAAGGTACTGCAGAGACCCAGTACTTC. It encodes CASSAQGTAETQYF.

The chain links TRBV7-9 to TRBJ2-7; tentatively, D is TRBD2 (6 bases). V dropped 5 bases and J dropped 4 bases, with 24 bases sitting between them. The CDR3 spans 17 residues. Germline V CDR1 and CDR2: SEHNR, FQNEAQ (reference sequence). The CDR3 reads CASSPPGEATSFYEQYF. CDR3 DNA: TGTGCCAGCAGCCCCCCCGGGGAGGCGACATCCTTTTACGAGCAGTACTTC.

This sequence joins TRBV9 and TRBJ2-1; 7 bases align to TRBD1. The CDR3 totals 18 residues. V lost 2 bases, J lost 0 bases, and 11 bases stayed unmatched. Germline assignment: CDR1 SGDLS and CDR2 YYNGEE. CDR3 amino acids: CASSVEGAVLYSYNEQFF. The CDR3 DNA reads TGTGCCAGCAGCGTTGAGGGGGCTGTCCTTTACTCCTACAATGAGCAGTTCTTC.

The chain uses TRBV5-8 and TRBJ2-5, with 9 bases aligning to TRBD1. The V segment lost 2 bases and the J segment 13 bases; nucleotides outside the gene matches: 12. In germline, CDR1 is SGHTS, CDR2 YDEGEE. This CDR3 is 14 amino acids long. CDR3: CASSFGDPGQGTYF. The CDR3 DNA sequence: TGTGCCAGCAGCTTCGGCGACCCGGGACAGGGAACGTACTTC.

The chain uses TRBV23-1 and TRBJ1-1, with D hard to call. TRBV23-1 is identified as an open reading frame with a role that is uncertain. V lost 6 bases and J 8 bases, leaving 10 bases between the germline ends. The CDR3 contains 11 residues. The CDR3 loop reads CASRHGREAFF. CDR3 bases: TGCGCCAGCAGACATGGACGGGAAGCTTTCTTT.

The chain links TRBV28 to TRBJ1-3; no clear D gene. V shed 7 bases and J shed 2 bases, with 12 bases lying between them. CDR3 length: 14 amino acids. The germline gives CDR1 MDHEN, CDR2 SYDVKM. CDR3 amino acids: CASIGRPTGNTIYF. The CDR3 DNA is TGTGCCAGCATCGGGAGGCCCACTGGAAACACCATATATTTT.

In DNA form, the CDR3 reads TGCGCCAGCAGCTTGGCCACAGGGGGCGTGGAGACCCAGTACTTC. Translating gives CASSLATGGVETQYF. This sequence joins TRBV5-1 and TRBJ2-5, with TRBD1 matching over 9 bases. The germline gives CDR1 SGHRS, CDR2 YFSETQ. The junction had 5 bases not matched to a gene; V was cut back by 0 bases and J by 5 bases. The CDR3 is 15 amino acids.

The rearrangement links TRBV15 to TRBJ1-4; no reliable D call. In germline, CDR1 is LNHNV, CDR2 YYDKDF (reference sequence). This CDR3 is 15 amino acids long. V was cut by 3 bases and J by 8 bases, with 16 bases left in between. Here the CDR3 reads CATSSLWGLGEKLFF. CDR3 DNA: TGTGCCACCAGCAGCCTCTGGGGTTTAGGGGAAAAACTGTTTTTT.

J is TRBJ2-2 and V is TRBV27; 8 nucleotides agree with TRBD2. The CDR3 is 17 amino acids. V lost 4 bases to trimming and J lost 7 bases; unmatched junction nucleotides: 14. CDR1 and CDR2 (germline): MNHEY, SMNVEV (reference sequence). This CDR3 reads CASSSTLAVGEGGELFF. Written as DNA, the CDR3 is TGTGCCAGCAGTTCCACACTAGCGGTAGGGGAGGGCGGGGAGCTGTTTTTT.

The rearrangement joins TRBV4-3 to TRBJ2-3, with TRBD2 matching over 10 bases. The germline gives CDR1 LGHNA, CDR2 YSLEER. With V trimmed by 0 bases and J by 5 bases, 11 bases remained unmatched. The CDR3 consists of 18 residues. The CDR3: CASSQEVWLAGVKDTQYF. CDR3 in DNA: TGCGCCAGCAGCCAAGAAGTGTGGCTAGCGGGAGTGAAAGATACGCAGTATTTT.

The gene calls are TRBV2 and TRBJ1-2; D gene uncertain. CDR3 length: 10 amino acids. Germline lookup yields CDR1 SNHLY and CDR2 FYNNEI. The V gene lost 8 bases and the J gene lost 6 bases, with 7 bases spanning the gap. The CDR3, as DNA: TGTGCCAGCGTTATAAATGGCTACACCTTC. Its protein is CASVINGYTF.

The gene calls are TRBV13 and TRBJ2-7; 9 bases match TRBD1. The CDR3 runs 15 residues. After removal of 5 bases from V and 1 base from J, the junction contained 6 bases not matched to a gene. Germline V lookup: CDR1 PRHDT, CDR2 FYEKMQ (reference sequence). CDR3 in DNA: TGTGCCAGCAGCGGACCGGGACAGGGATCCTACGAGCAGTACTTC. It encodes CASSGPGQGSYEQYF.

The chain couples TRBV5-5 to TRBJ2-7; 7 nucleotides match TRBD2. The CDR3 totals 15 residues. Germline-derived CDR1 and CDR2 are SGHKS and YYEKEE (reference sequence). The V and J ends lost 0 bases and 5 bases, in that order; junction bases with no gene match: 8. The CDR3 reads CASSLGRGKWDEQYF. The CDR3 DNA sequence: TGTGCCAGCAGCTTGGGGCGGGGGAAATGGGACGAGCAGTACTTC.

The chain has TRBV6-5 and TRBJ1-2, with 7 nucleotides matching TRBD1. Germline CDR1 and CDR2: MNHEY and SVGAGI. The CDR3 extends over 13 amino acids. Unmatched junction bases numbered 4, after V lost 2 bases and J lost 7 bases. CDR3 in amino acids: CASSYTGVGGYTF. The CDR3 DNA reads as TGTGCCAGCAGTTACACAGGGGTTGGTGGCTACACCTTC.

The table lists this clone with a count of one. The rearrangement links TRBV5-1 to TRBJ2-7; D is perhaps TRBD1 (6 bases). V dropped 2 bases and J dropped 7 bases, with 19 bases sitting between them. This CDR3 has 15 amino acids. Germline V gene sequence: CDR1 SGHRS, CDR2 YFSETQ. This CDR3 is CASSLRDTEKREQYF. For the CDR3, the DNA is TGCGCCAGCAGCTTACGGGACACCGAAAAGAGGGAGCAGTACTTC.

J is TRBJ2-1 and V is TRBV29-1; 14 bases line up with TRBD2. The CDR3 runs to 16 residues. Germline V gene lookup returns CDR1 SQVTM and CDR2 ANQGSEA. Germline trimming cut 1 base from V and 9 bases from J; bases unmatched to any gene: 8. CDR3 protein: CSVEGLAGGLVGEQFF. CDR3 nucleotide sequence: TGCAGCGTTGAAGGACTAGCGGGGGGGCTAGTGGGTGAGCAGTTCTTC.

As regards this clone: Other nucleotide sequences from this sample produce the same CDR3. The chain is built from TRBV5-6 and TRBJ1-1, with TRBD1 matching over 7 bases. J lost 1 base, V lost 2 bases, and 2 bases had no gene match. CDR1 and CDR2 from the germline V gene are SGHDT and YYEEEE. This CDR3 has 14 amino acids. The CDR3: CASSFGTANTEAFF. The CDR3 coding sequence is TGTGCCAGCAGCTTCGGGACAGCGAACACTGAAGCTTTCTTT.

The J gene is TRBJ2-7, the V gene TRBV6-1, with 7 bases that match TRBD1. The CDR3 loop spans 14 amino acids. Germline values: CDR1 MNHNS, CDR2 SASEGT. With V trimmed by 2 bases and J by 8 bases, 9 bases remained unmatched. CDR3 bases: TGTGCCAGCAGTGAAAGAGGGGGCCCTAACCAGCAGTACTTC. Its protein product is CASSERGGPNQQYF.

The chain uses TRBV27 and TRBJ2-1; 9 positions agree with TRBD2. Germline-derived CDR1 and CDR2 are MNHEY and SMNVEV (reference sequence). CDR3 length equals 15 residues. With 6 bases clipped from V and 2 bases from J, the junction kept 5 bases outside the gene matches. The CDR3 region is CASSPIAGAYNEQFF. As DNA, the CDR3 is TGTGCCAGCAGCCCTATAGCGGGAGCCTACAATGAGCAGTTCTTC.

The J gene is TRBJ1-4, the V gene TRBV4-1; no reliable D call. CDR3 length equals 14 residues. CDR1 is MGHRA, CDR2 YSYEKL, per germline. V lost 4 bases to trimming and J lost 4 bases, with 10 bases between them. CDR3 amino acids: CASSPGQINEKLFF. In DNA, the CDR3 is TGCGCCAGCAGCCCGGGCCAAATTAATGAAAAACTGTTTTTT.

The gene calls are TRBV6-1 and TRBJ1-5, with unresolved D. The germline V and J ends were trimmed by 1 base and 4 bases, with 17 bases remaining between them. The CDR3 spans 17 residues. CDR1 and CDR2 from the germline V gene are MNHNS and SASEGT. CDR3 coding DNA: TGTGCCAGCAGTGAAGGGCCAGGACTCCCTCCGAATCAGCCCCAGCATTTT. Its protein is CASSEGPGLPPNQPQHF.

The V gene is TRBV29-1, the J gene TRBJ2-5; D gene uncertain. V gave up 3 bases and J gave up 5 bases, with 10 bases separating them. Looked up from germline, CDR1 is SQVTM and CDR2 is ANQGSEA. The CDR3 extends over 12 amino acids. CDR3 coding DNA: TGCAGCGTTGACCCGGAACGGGAGACCCAGTACTTC. Its translation is CSVDPERETQYF.